This is a list of T cell receptor beta chains from one sample in a study of OX40 agonist ivuxolimab in advanced cancers. Repertoires were generated with immunoSEQ multiplex PCR, while TCRdb's copy carries only in-frame clones and drops some. The sample holds 70,000 or so clones, 84% seen once. The material sequenced was CD4+ or CD8+ T cells sorted from blood, taken in a trial of the OX40 agonist ivuxolimab. Receptors originate from an adult with an advanced solid tumor such as melanoma, head and neck, liver or kidney cancer. CDR3s include the opening cysteine and the closing phenylalanine or tryptophan. D genes are given only for firm matches. Clone size appears in some rows only: once, few, many, or a class for an expanded clone.

v_gene,j_gene,d_gene,abundance,CDR3aa,CDR3nt
TRBV27,TRBJ2-3,NA,NA,CASSFQASTDTQYF,TGTGCCAGCAGTTTCCAAGCTAGCACAGATACGCAGTATTTT
TRBV28,TRBJ2-5,NA,NA,CASSPRKGYQETQYF,TGTGCCAGCAGTCCAAGAAAAGGATACCAAGAGACCCAGTACTTC
TRBV5-1,TRBJ1-1,NA,NA,CASNQQEGVNTEAFF,TGCGCCAGCAATCAGCAGGAGGGAGTGAACACTGAAGCTTTCTTT
TRBV28,TRBJ1-2,NA,NA,CASSSPARYGYTF,TGTGCCAGCAGTTCCCCGGCCCGCTATGGCTACACCTTC
TRBV4-3,TRBJ2-3,NA,few,CASSQDHPGSLADTQYF,TGCGCCAGCAGCCAAGATCACCCAGGGAGTCTTGCAGATACGCAGTATTTT
TRBV29-1,TRBJ2-7,NA,NA,CSVLVSSSYEQYF,TGCAGCGTCCTGGTGTCGAGCTCCTACGAGCAGTACTTC
TRBV21-1,TRBJ2-5,NA,few,CASTKGGETQYF,TGTGCCAGCACCAAGGGAGGTGAGACCCAGTACTTC
TRBV19,TRBJ1-6,TRBD1,NA,CASSLRTGFGNSPLHF,TGTGCCAGTAGCCTTCGGACAGGGTTCGGGAATTCACCCCTCCACTTT
TRBV27,TRBJ1-2,NA,NA,CASSSFLHQRLDGYTF,TGTGCCAGCAGTTCCTTTCTGCACCAACGGCTCGATGGCTACACCTTC
TRBV5-5,TRBJ2-3,TRBD1,NA,CASSLRDRVWVDTQYF,TGTGCCAGCAGCTTACGAGACAGGGTTTGGGTAGATACGCAGTATTTT
TRBV9,TRBJ1-1,NA,few,CASSVAADTEAFF,TGTGCCAGCAGCGTAGCCGCGGACACTGAAGCTTTCTTT
TRBV19,TRBJ1-3,NA,NA,CASKSTGNTIYF,TGTGCCAGTAAATCAACTGGAAACACCATATATTTT
TRBV6-6,TRBJ2-6,NA,NA,CATSVRQGANVLTF,TGTGCCACCTCCGTAAGACAGGGGGCCAACGTCCTGACTTTC
TRBV7-3,TRBJ1-1,NA,NA,CASSLTPQAEAFF,TGTGCCAGCAGCTTAACCCCCCAGGCTGAAGCTTTCTTT
TRBV5-3,TRBJ1-5,NA,NA,CARSRGGGPIRNQPQHF,TGTGCCAGAAGCCGGGGAGGTGGTCCTATTCGCAATCAGCCCCAGCATTTT
TRBV5-8,TRBJ2-5,NA,NA,CASSNPRAGRETQYF,TGTGCCAGCAGCAACCCTCGGGCGGGACGAGAGACCCAGTACTTC
TRBV9,TRBJ2-1,TRBD2,NA,CASTKTSGRLNNEQFF,TGTGCCAGCACGAAGACTAGCGGGAGGCTTAACAATGAGCAGTTCTTC
TRBV5-6,TRBJ2-4,TRBD1,NA,CASSKDRVGTKNIQYF,TGTGCCAGCAGCAAGGACAGGGTTGGGACCAAAAACATTCAGTACTTC
TRBV6-4,TRBJ1-1,NA,NA,CASSPGPTANTEAFF,TGTGCCAGCAGCCCCGGGCCAACCGCGAACACTGAAGCTTTCTTT
TRBV5-4,TRBJ2-2,TRBD1,NA,CASSGAGTGLEGELFF,TGTGCCAGCAGCGGGGCCGGGACAGGGCTTGAGGGGGAGCTGTTTTTT
TRBV10-3,TRBJ2-6,TRBD2,NA,CAISWTSGGAGANVLTF,TGTGCCATCAGTTGGACTAGCGGGGGGGCTGGGGCCAACGTCCTGACTTTC
TRBV7-5,TRBJ2-1,NA,NA,CVRSLPGTGGFDEQFF,TGTGTCAGAAGCTTACCCGGGACAGGGGGCTTCGATGAGCAGTTCTTC
TRBV19,TRBJ2-3,TRBD1,NA,CASSRDRVADTQYF,TGTGCCAGTAGTCGGGACAGGGTGGCAGATACGCAGTATTTT
TRBV6-5,TRBJ1-1,NA,NA,CASRETGTEAFF,TGTGCCAGCAGGGAGACTGGTACTGAAGCTTTCTTT
TRBV6-4,TRBJ2-4,NA,NA,CASSDRPGHRLAKNIQYF,TGTGCCAGCAGTGACCGACCGGGACATCGACTAGCCAAAAACATTCAGTACTTC
TRBV2,TRBJ2-1,TRBD2,NA,CASSQRRGGSYNEQFF,TGTGCCAGCAGCCAGCGGCGGGGGGGTTCCTACAATGAGCAGTTCTTC
TRBV30,TRBJ1-1,NA,NA,CAWSRKRIMNTEAFF,TGTGCCTGGTCCAGGAAAAGAATCATGAACACTGAAGCTTTCTTT
TRBV11-2,TRBJ2-7,NA,NA,CASSFQASYEQYF,TGTGCCAGCAGCTTCCAGGCTTCCTACGAGCAGTACTTC
TRBV19,TRBJ1-5,NA,NA,CASSWSSYSNQPQHF,TGTGCCAGTAGTTGGTCCTCTTATAGCAATCAGCCCCAGCATTTT
TRBV7-2,TRBJ2-1,NA,NA,CASSLALWGTGDEQFF,TGTGCCAGCAGCTTAGCGCTATGGGGGACCGGGGATGAGCAGTTCTTC
TRBV2,TRBJ2-2,NA,NA,CASSVEGHRNTGELFF,TGTGCCAGCAGTGTTGAGGGTCACCGGAACACCGGGGAGCTGTTTTTT
TRBV29-1,TRBJ2-1,TRBD2,NA,CSVLTSGAFNEQFF,TGCAGCGTGCTTACTAGCGGGGCTTTCAATGAGCAGTTCTTC
TRBV6-4,TRBJ1-6,NA,NA,CASRHNSPGAPLHF,TGTGCCAGCAGACACAATTCGCCAGGTGCGCCCCTCCACTTT
TRBV7-9,TRBJ1-5,NA,NA,CASSLESVDQPQHF,TGTGCCAGCAGCTTAGAATCCGTGGATCAGCCCCAGCATTTT
TRBV13,TRBJ2-1,NA,NA,CASSLVPPGKEQFF,TGTGCCAGCAGCTTAGTGCCCCCAGGGAAAGAGCAGTTCTTC
TRBV11-2,TRBJ1-1,TRBD1,NA,CASSFDRGNTEAFF,TGTGCCAGCAGCTTTGACAGGGGTAACACTGAAGCTTTCTTT
TRBV18,TRBJ2-2,NA,NA,CASSPTVSTGELFF,TGTGCCAGCTCACCAACGGTCAGCACCGGGGAGCTGTTTTTT
TRBV30,TRBJ1-1,TRBD1,NA,CAWSGQGANTEAFF,TGTGCCTGGAGTGGCCAGGGGGCGAACACTGAAGCTTTCTTT
TRBV5-1,TRBJ1-1,NA,NA,CASSFDGLVTEAFF,TGCGCCAGCAGCTTTGACGGTTTAGTCACTGAAGCTTTCTTT
TRBV11-3,TRBJ2-6,NA,few,CASSSSPSGTGANVLTF,TGTGCCAGCAGCTCATCCCCTTCAGGGACCGGGGCCAACGTCCTGACTTTC
TRBV5-4,TRBJ2-1,NA,NA,CASSPPGYNEQFF,TGTGCCAGCTCCCCTCCGGGTTACAATGAGCAGTTCTTC
TRBV6-4,TRBJ2-7,NA,NA,CASGGLPSYEQYF,TGTGCCAGCGGGGGACTGCCCTCCTACGAGCAGTACTTC
TRBV28,TRBJ1-5,TRBD1,NA,CASSLILTGVSNQPQHF,TGTGCCAGCAGTCTCATCCTGACAGGGGTTAGCAATCAGCCCCAGCATTTT
TRBV4-1,TRBJ1-1,NA,NA,CASSQPGYRANTEAFF,TGCGCCAGCAGCCAACCTGGGTATCGGGCGAACACTGAAGCTTTCTTT
TRBV15,TRBJ1-2,TRBD1,NA,CATSSYRGSYGYTF,TGTGCCACCAGCAGTTACAGGGGGAGTTATGGCTACACCTTC
TRBV6-6,TRBJ1-2,NA,NA,CASHRAGYGYTF,TGTGCCAGCCACAGGGCTGGCTATGGCTACACCTTC
TRBV30,TRBJ2-2,NA,NA,CAWSVPAGELFF,TGTGCCTGGAGTGTACCAGCCGGGGAGCTGTTTTTT
TRBV7-9,TRBJ1-1,TRBD1,NA,CASSPQLGQGNTEAFF,TGTGCCAGCAGCCCCCAGTTGGGACAGGGCAACACTGAAGCTTTCTTT
TRBV29-1,TRBJ1-1,TRBD1,NA,CSVSTGGDTEAFF,TGCAGCGTTTCGACAGGGGGTGACACTGAAGCTTTCTTT
TRBV5-5,TRBJ2-5,NA,NA,CASSLDLGELNFQETQYF,TGTGCCAGCAGCTTGGATCTCGGGGAACTTAATTTTCAAGAGACCCAGTACTTC
TRBV5-8,TRBJ2-1,TRBD2,NA,CASSIWTSGGSYNEQFF,TGTGCCAGCAGCATATGGACTAGCGGGGGATCCTACAATGAGCAGTTCTTC